One and the same sample provided the 19 T cell receptor beta chains below, sequenced in a study of CD8 T cells in ankylosing spondylitis. TCRdb re-called the 5' RACE reads with MiXCR, one entry per CDR3 protein. The sample contains about 360,000 distinct CDR3 sequences, 20% of which appear only once. Sequenced material: blood, either unsorted or a sorted T cell fraction (not recorded which). Receptors were obtained from a male donor with ankylosing spondylitis or in good health (not recorded which).

V is TRBV6-5 and J is TRBJ1-2; the match to TRBD1 covers 7 bases. This CDR3 comprises 16 residues. J gave up 4 bases and V 0 bases, and 8 bases lay outside the gene matches. CDR1 is MNHEY and CDR2 is SVGAGI in the germline V gene. The CDR3 region is CASSYSMAGGGYGYTF. The CDR3 DNA reads as TGTGCCAGCAGTTACTCGATGGCAGGGGGGGGCTATGGCTACACCTTC.

This clonotype has a handful of counts. The J gene is TRBJ2-4, the V gene TRBV9; 9 bases map to TRBD2. The length of the CDR3 is 17 residues. V lost 0 bases, J lost 0 bases, and 4 bases stayed unmatched. Germline loops: CDR1 SGDLS, CDR2 YYNGEE. This CDR3 reads CASSVGPSGEAKNIQYF. In nucleotides, the CDR3 is TGTGCCAGCAGCGTAGGGCCTAGCGGGGAAGCCAAAAACATTCAGTACTTC.

V gene TRBV24-1 combines with J gene TRBJ2-3; 8 bases are shared with TRBD2. V lost 1 base and J lost 0; bases outside the gene matches: 5. From germline, CDR1 is KGHDR and CDR2 SFDVKD. CDR3 length: 17 amino acids. CDR3 loop: CATSDFSGGSSTDTQYF. CDR3 bases: TGTGCCACCAGTGATTTCAGCGGGGGCTCTAGCACAGATACGCAGTATTTT.

This clonotype was detected only a few times. Written as DNA, the CDR3 is TGTGCCAGCAGCTTAGAATGGACAGGGGGTGAAAAACTGTTTTTT. It is translated as CASSLEWTGGEKLFF. The chain uses TRBV11-2 and TRBJ1-4, with 10 bases identical to TRBD1. From germline, CDR1 is SGHAT and CDR2 FQNNGV. The CDR3 has 15 residues. With V trimmed by 0 bases and J by 7 bases, 2 bases remained unmatched.

The rearrangement joins TRBV3-1 to TRBJ2-5, with D uncertain. V was trimmed by 2 bases and J by 1 base, leaving 14 bases between them. The CDR3 extends over 16 amino acids. CDR1 and CDR2 from the germline V gene are LGHDT and YNNKEL (reference sequence). The CDR3: CASSQLELPSQETQYF. In DNA form, the CDR3 reads TGTGCCAGCAGCCAATTGGAGTTGCCGTCCCAAGAGACCCAGTACTTC.

This clonotype was observed many times. V and J are TRBV7-9 and TRBJ1-5; no reliable D call. Germline CDR1 SEHNR, CDR2 FQNEAQ (reference sequence). The length of the CDR3 is 12 residues. Trimming took 5 bases from V and 9 from J, leaving 11 bases between them. DNA of the CDR3: TGTGCCAGCAGCCCCTTGAACGGGCCCCAGCATTTT. This encodes CASSPLNGPQHF.

The chain couples TRBV27 to TRBJ2-7; D tentatively fits TRBD1 or TRBD2 (5 bases each). The CDR3 extends over 15 amino acids. Trimming took 5 bases from V and 7 from J, leaving 21 bases between them. Germline-derived CDR1 and CDR2 are MNHEY and SMNVEV (reference sequence). As DNA, the CDR3 is TGTGCCAGCAGTCCGACCCTCCCGGGGCTATGGGAGCAGTACTTC. Translating it yields CASSPTLPGLWEQYF.

A few counts support this clonotype. V gene TRBV5-5 combines with J gene TRBJ2-1; D remains unclear. CDR1 and CDR2 from the germline V gene are SGHKS and YYEKEE (reference sequence). Trimming shortened V by 4 bases and J by 4 bases, and 12 bases separated the two germline ends. The length of the CDR3 is 14 residues. The CDR3 bases are TGTGCCAGCAGCCCGCCAATAGGGTACAATGAGCAGTTCTTC. Encoded protein: CASSPPIGYNEQFF.

This clonotype appeared a few times. V usage is TRBV12-3 or TRBV12-4 and J usage is TRBJ2-5, with D unresolved. Deletions cut 7 bases from V and 2 bases from J, with 14 bases between. CDR3 length equals 14 residues. CDR3 sequence (DNA): TGTGCCAGCACACCTCAGTTCGGGCAAGAGACCCAGTACTTC. Protein: CASTPQFGQETQYF.

The chain has TRBV20-1 and TRBJ2-5; the match to TRBD1 covers 8 bases. Losses at the gene ends were 6 bases for V and 5 bases for J; bases not matched to a gene: 11. Germline CDR1 DFQATT, CDR2 SNEGSKA (reference sequence). The CDR3 is made up of 14 amino acids. In nucleotides, the CDR3 is TGCAGTGCCCCACTCCAGGGGGCTGTGGAGACCCAGTACTTC. Amino acids: CSAPLQGAVETQYF.

In this sample, this clonotype turned up a few times. The J gene is TRBJ1-6, the V gene TRBV12-3 or TRBV12-4; D ambiguous. With 2 bases removed from V and 0 bases from J, the gap between germline ends came to 8 bases. The CDR3 has 16 residues. As DNA, the CDR3 is TGTGCCAGCAGTTTAAAAGGTTACTCCTATAATTCACCCCTCCACTTT. This sequence encodes CASSLKGYSYNSPLHF.

This clonotype was observed a few times. This chain joins TRBV2 and TRBJ2-1, with D possibly matching TRBD1 (6 bases). The germline V and J ends were trimmed by 6 bases and 6 bases, with 18 bases remaining between them. Germline values: CDR1 SNHLY, CDR2 FYNNEI. The CDR3 length is 15 residues. CDR3 sequence (DNA): TGTGCCAGCAGGCTACAGGGTGGCGCGGGCAATGAGCAGTTCTTC. Protein product: CASRLQGGAGNEQFF.

In this sample, this clonotype turned up a few times. V gene TRBV30 combines with J gene TRBJ2-3; D is unresolved. The germline CDR1 and CDR2 sequences are GTSNPN and SVGIG (reference sequence). This CDR3 is built from 13 residues. Trimming stripped 5 bases from V and 4 bases from J, with 13 bases between. The CDR3: CAWALVGADTQYF. CDR3 DNA sequence: TGTGCCTGGGCCCTCGTCGGCGCAGATACGCAGTATTTT.

In its sample, this clonotype was seen a few times. The chain carries TRBV12-3 or TRBV12-4 and TRBJ2-7; 11 bases match TRBD1. The CDR3 loop spans 16 amino acids. V lost 6 bases to trimming and J lost 3 bases; unmatched junction nucleotides: 10. The CDR3 DNA reads TGTGCCAGCAGCCTACCAACCGGGACAGGGGGCTACGAGCAGTACTTC. This codes for CASSLPTGTGGYEQYF.

In its sample, this clonotype was seen many times. V is TRBV10-3 and J is TRBJ2-7; 10 bases are shared with TRBD1. This CDR3 has 13 amino acids. Germline V lookup: CDR1 ENHRY, CDR2 SYGVKD. With 8 bases clipped from V and 4 bases from J, the junction kept 5 bases outside the gene matches. The DNA of the CDR3 is TGTGCCATCGGGACAGGGGTAACGTACGAGCAGTACTTC. Amino acids: CAIGTGVTYEQYF.

This clonotype has just a few counts. The CDR3 region is CASSQDWTDGETQYF. CDR3 nucleotides: TGCGCCAGCAGCCAAGACTGGACGGATGGGGAGACCCAGTACTTC. The genes are TRBV4-1 and TRBJ2-5; D is unclear. Trimming took off 0 bases at V and 5 bases at J, with 13 bases between the two ends. CDR3 length: 15 amino acids. Germline V lookup: CDR1 MGHRA, CDR2 YSYEKL.

The genes are TRBV4-1 and TRBJ1-2; 11 nucleotides match TRBD1. From germline, CDR1 is MGHRA and CDR2 YSYEKL. The CDR3 is 16 amino acids. J lost 4 bases, V lost 5 bases, and 9 bases had no gene match. In DNA, the CDR3 is TGCGCCAGCAGCGGCTACGGGACAGGGGGAACCTATGGCTACACCTTC. Amino acid sequence: CASSGYGTGGTYGYTF.

The chain uses TRBV19 and TRBJ1-1, with no clear D. Germline CDR1 is LNHDA and CDR2 is SQIVND (reference sequence). The CDR3 extends over 15 amino acids. Deletions cut 2 bases from V and 0 bases from J, with 10 bases between. CDR3: CASSIPATMNTEAFF. DNA of the CDR3: TGTGCCAGTAGTATACCAGCAACCATGAACACTGAAGCTTTCTTT. Based on the CDR3 plus reference TRBV19 and TRBJ1-1, the full variable domain is DGGITQSPKYLFRKEGQNVTLSCEQNLNHDAMYWYRQDPGQGLRLIYYSQIVNDFQKGDIAEGYSVSREKKESFPLTVTSAQKNPTAFYLCASSIPATMNTEAFFGQGTRLTVV.

The chain carries TRBV7-8 and TRBJ2-7; perhaps TRBD2 as D (6 bases). The CDR3 covers 16 residues. CDR1 SGHVS and CDR2 FQNEAQ come from the germline V gene. Trimming stripped 8 bases from V and 3 bases from J, with 23 bases between. CDR3 DNA sequence: TGTGCCAGCGGCGAAAATAAACTAGCTAAGGGCTACGAGCAGTACTTC. Its translation is CASGENKLAKGYEQYF. Full variable domain (outside the CDR3, taken from reference TRBV7-8 and TRBJ2-7): GAGVSQSPRYKVAKRGQDVALRCDPISGHVSLFWYQQALGQGPEFLTYFQNEAQLDKSGLPSDRFFAERPEGSVSTLKIQRTQQEDSAVYLCASGENKLAKGYEQYFGPGTRLTVT.